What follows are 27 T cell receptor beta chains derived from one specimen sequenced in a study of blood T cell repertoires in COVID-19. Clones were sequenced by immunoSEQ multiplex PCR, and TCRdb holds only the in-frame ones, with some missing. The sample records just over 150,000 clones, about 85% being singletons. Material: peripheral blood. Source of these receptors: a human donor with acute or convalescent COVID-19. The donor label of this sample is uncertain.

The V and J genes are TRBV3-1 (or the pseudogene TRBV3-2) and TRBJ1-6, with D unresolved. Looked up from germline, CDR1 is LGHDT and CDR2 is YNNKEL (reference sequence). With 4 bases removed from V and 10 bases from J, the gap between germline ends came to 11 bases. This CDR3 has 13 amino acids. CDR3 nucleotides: TGTGCCAGCAGCCCGCCAGGCGGGTCACCCCTCCACTTT. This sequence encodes CASSPPGGSPLHF.

The CDR3 region has the DNA TGCGCCAGCGGACAGGGGACTAATGAAAAACTGTTTTTT. Translation gives CASGQGTNEKLFF. The chain recombines TRBV5-1 with TRBJ1-4; 9 positions match TRBD1. The CDR3 sequence is 13 residues long. Germline V gives CDR1 SGHRS, CDR2 YFSETQ. The junction had 0 bases not matched to a gene; V was cut back by 7 bases and J by 2 bases.

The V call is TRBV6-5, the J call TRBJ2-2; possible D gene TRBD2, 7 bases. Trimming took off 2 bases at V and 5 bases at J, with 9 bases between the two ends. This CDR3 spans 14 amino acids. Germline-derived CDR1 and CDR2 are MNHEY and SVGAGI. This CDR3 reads CASSYRGGTGELFF. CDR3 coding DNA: TGTGCCAGCAGTTACAGGGGGGGGACCGGGGAGCTGTTTTTT.

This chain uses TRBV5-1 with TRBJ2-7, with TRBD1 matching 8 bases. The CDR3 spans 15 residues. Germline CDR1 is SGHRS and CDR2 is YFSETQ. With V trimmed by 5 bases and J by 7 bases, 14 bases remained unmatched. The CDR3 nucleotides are TGCGCCAGCAGTTCCCCCGGGACAGGTGCTGGAGAGCAGTACTTC. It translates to CASSSPGTGAGEQYF.

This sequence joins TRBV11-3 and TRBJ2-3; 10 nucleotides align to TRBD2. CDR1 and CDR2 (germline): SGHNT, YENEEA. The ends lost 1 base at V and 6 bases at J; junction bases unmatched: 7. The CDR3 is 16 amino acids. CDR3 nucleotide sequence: TGTGCCAGCAGCTTAGGCCAGCGGGGGGGCCGTGATACGCAGTATTTT. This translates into CASSLGQRGGRDTQYF.

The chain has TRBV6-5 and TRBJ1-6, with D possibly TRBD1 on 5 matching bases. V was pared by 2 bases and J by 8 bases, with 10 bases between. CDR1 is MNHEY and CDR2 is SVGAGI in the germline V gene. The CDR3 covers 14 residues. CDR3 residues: CASSYDSNHSPLHF. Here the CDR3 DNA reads TGTGCCAGCAGTTACGACAGCAACCATTCACCCCTCCACTTT.

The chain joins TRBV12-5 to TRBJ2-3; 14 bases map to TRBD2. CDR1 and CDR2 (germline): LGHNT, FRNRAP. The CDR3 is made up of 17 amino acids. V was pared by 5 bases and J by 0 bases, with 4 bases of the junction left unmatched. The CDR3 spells CASGPRLAGGSTDTQYF. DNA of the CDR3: TGTGCTAGTGGTCCCCGACTAGCGGGGGGGAGCACAGATACGCAGTATTTT.

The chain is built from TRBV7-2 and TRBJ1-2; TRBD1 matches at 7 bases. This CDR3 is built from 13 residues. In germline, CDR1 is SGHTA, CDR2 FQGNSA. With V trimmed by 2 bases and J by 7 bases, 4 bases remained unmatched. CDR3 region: CASSLPTGVGYTF. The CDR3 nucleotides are TGTGCCAGCAGCTTACCAACAGGGGTTGGCTACACCTTC.

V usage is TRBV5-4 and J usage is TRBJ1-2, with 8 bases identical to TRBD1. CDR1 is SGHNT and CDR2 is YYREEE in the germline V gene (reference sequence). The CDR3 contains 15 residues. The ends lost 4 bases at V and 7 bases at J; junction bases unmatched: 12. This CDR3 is CASSGRTGSLGGYTF. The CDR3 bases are TGTGCCAGCAGCGGAAGGACAGGGAGCCTCGGTGGCTACACCTTC.

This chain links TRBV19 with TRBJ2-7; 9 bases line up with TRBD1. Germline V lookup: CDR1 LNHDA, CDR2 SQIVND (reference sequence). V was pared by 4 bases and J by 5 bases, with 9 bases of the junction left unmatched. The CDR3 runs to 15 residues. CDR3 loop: CASSRADRGFDEQYF. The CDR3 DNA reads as TGTGCCAGTAGTAGGGCGGACAGGGGTTTTGACGAGCAGTACTTC.

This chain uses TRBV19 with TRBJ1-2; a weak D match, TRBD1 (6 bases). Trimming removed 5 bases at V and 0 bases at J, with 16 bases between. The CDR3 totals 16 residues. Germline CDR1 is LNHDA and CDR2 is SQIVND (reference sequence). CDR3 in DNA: TGTGCCAGTAGTTTCCCCGGGACAACCGCTAACTATGGCTACACCTTC. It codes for CASSFPGTTANYGYTF.

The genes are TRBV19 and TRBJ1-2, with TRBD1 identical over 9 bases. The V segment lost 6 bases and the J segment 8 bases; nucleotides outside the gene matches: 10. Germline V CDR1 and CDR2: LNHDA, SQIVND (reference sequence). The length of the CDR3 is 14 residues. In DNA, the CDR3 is TGTGCCAGTAGATGGGACAGGGTCTCGGGCGGCTACACCTTC. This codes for CASRWDRVSGGYTF.

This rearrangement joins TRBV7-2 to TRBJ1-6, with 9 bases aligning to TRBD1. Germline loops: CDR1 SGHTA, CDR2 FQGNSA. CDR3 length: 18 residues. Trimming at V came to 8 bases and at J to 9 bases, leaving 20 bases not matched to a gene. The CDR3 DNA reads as TGTGCCAGCCAGGACGGACAGGTGGGACAGGGATTCGGTTCACCCCTCCACTTT. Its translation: CASQDGQVGQGFGSPLHF.

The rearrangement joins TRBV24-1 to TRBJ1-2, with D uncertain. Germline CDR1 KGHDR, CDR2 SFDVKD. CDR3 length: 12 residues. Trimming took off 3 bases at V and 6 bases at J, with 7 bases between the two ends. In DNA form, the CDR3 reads TGTGCCACCAGTGATCTCACTGATGGCTACACCTTC. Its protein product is CATSDLTDGYTF.

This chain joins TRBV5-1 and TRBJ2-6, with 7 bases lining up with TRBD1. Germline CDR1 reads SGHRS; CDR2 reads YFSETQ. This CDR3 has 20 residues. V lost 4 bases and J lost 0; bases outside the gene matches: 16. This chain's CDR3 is CASSQIGLTTGSSGANVLTF. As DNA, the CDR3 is TGCGCCAGCAGCCAAATTGGATTAACGACAGGGAGCTCTGGGGCCAACGTCCTGACTTTC.

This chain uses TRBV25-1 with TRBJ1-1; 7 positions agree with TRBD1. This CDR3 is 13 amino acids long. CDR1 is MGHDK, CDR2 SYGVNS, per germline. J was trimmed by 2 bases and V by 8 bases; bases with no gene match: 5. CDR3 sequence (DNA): TGTGCCAGCTCGCGGGACAGTAACACTGAAGCTTTCTTT. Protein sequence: CASSRDSNTEAFF.

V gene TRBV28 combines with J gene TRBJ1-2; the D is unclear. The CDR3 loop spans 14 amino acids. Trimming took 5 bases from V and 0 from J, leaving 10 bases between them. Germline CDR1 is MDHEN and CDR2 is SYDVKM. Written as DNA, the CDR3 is TGTGCCAGCAGTCTCTTCGGGACTAACTATGGCTACACCTTC. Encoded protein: CASSLFGTNYGYTF.

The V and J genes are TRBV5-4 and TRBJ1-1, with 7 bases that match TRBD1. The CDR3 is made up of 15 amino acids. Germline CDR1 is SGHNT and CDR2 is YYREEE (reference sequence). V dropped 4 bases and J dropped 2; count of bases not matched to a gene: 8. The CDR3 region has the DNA TGTGCCAGCAGCGGCACCGGGACAGACAACACTGAAGCTTTCTTT. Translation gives CASSGTGTDNTEAFF.

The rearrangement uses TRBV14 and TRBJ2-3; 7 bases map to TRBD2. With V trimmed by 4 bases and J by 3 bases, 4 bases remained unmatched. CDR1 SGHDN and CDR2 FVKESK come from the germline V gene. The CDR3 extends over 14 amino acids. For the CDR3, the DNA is TGTGCCAGCAGCCCCAGACTAGCAACAGATACGCAGTATTTT. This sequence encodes CASSPRLATDTQYF.

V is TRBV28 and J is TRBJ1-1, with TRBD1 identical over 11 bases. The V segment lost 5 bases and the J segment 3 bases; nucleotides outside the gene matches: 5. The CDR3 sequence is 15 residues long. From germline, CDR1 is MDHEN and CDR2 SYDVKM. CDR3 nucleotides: TGTGCCAGCAGTACCGTGGGACAGGGGGACACTGAAGCTTTCTTT. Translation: CASSTVGQGDTEAFF.

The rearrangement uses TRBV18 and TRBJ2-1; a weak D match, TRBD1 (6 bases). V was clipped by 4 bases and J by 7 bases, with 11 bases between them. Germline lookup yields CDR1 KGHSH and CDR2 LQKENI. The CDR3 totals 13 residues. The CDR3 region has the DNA TGTGCCAGCTCACTAAAACAGGGTAATGAGCAGTTCTTC. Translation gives CASSLKQGNEQFF.

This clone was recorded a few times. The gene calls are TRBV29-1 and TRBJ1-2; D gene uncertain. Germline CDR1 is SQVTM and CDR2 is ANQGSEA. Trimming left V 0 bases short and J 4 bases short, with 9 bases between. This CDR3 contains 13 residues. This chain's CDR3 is CSVEERGTYGYTF. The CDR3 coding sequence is TGCAGCGTTGAAGAGCGGGGTACCTATGGCTACACCTTC.

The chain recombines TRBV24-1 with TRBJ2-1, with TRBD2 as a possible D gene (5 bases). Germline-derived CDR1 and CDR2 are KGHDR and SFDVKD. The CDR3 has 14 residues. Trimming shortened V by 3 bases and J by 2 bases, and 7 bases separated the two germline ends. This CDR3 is CATSDPGTYNEQFF. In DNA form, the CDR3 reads TGTGCCACCAGTGATCCCGGGACCTACAATGAGCAGTTCTTC.

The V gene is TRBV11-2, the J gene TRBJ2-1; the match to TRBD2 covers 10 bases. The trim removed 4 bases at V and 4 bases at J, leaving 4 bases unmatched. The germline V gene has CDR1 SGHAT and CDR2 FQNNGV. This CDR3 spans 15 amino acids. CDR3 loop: CASSSSGGPYNEQFF. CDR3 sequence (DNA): TGTGCCAGCAGCTCTAGCGGGGGTCCGTACAATGAGCAGTTCTTC.

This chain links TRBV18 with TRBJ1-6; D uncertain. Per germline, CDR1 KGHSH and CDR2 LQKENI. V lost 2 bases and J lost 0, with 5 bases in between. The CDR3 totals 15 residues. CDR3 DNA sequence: TGTGCCAGCTCACCAGCCGGCTCCTATAATTCACCCCTCCACTTT. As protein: CASSPAGSYNSPLHF.

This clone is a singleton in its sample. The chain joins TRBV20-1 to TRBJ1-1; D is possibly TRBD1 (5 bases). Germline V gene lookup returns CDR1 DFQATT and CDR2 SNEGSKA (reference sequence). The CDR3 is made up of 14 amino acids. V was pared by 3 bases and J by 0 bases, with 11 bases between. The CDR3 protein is CSASAGVMNTEAFF. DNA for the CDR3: TGCAGTGCTAGTGCGGGGGTAATGAACACTGAAGCTTTCTTT.

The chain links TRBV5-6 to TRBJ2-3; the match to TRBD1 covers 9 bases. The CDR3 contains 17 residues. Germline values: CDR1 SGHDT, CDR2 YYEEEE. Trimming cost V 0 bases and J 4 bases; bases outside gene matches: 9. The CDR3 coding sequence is TGTGCCAGCAGCTTGGCCGTGACCGGGACAGGGCCAGATACGCAGTATTTT. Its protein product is CASSLAVTGTGPDTQYF.